This TCR beta chain was sequenced during a study of PD-1 blockade in classical Hodgkin lymphoma. V shed 6 bases and J shed 8 bases, with 16 bases lying between them. The CDR3 loop spans 13 amino acids. Germline V CDR1 and CDR2: SNHLY, FYNNEI. This clone was recorded a few times. Noted time point: cycle 4 day 1 (C4D1), after 5 to 7 weeks of nivolumab. In every patient, relapse followed autologous stem cell transplantation, while exposure to brentuximab vedotin differed. TCRdb keeps only in-frame clones here, not all; method: immunoSEQ multiplex PCR. This table holds some 90,000 clones, over 80% found once.

This clonotype was obtained from a human donor with classical Hodgkin lymphoma. This chain uses TRBV2 with TRBJ1-2; weak D call: TRBD1 (5 bases). The specimen comprised peripheral blood mononuclear cells (PBMCs), sampled before the fourth cycle of nivolumab. CDR3 DNA: TGTGCCAGCAGCCTTGGGGCAGGGTCCGGCTACACCTTC. Its translation is CASSLGAGSGYTF.